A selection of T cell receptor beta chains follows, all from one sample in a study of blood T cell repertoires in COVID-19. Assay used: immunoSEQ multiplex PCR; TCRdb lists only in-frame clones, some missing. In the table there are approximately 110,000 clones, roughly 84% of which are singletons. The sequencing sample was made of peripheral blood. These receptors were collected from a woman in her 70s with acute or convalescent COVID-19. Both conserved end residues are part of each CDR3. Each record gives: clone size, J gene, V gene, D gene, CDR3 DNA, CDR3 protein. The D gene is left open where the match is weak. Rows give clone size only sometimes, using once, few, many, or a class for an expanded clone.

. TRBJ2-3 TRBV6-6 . TGTGCCACCCGGGGACAATTCGGCACAGATACGCAGTATTTT CATRGQFGTDTQYF
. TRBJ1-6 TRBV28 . TGTGCCAGCAGTTTACCCCTTGCAGGGCTAGGGAATTCACCCCTCCACTTT CASSLPLAGLGNSPLHF
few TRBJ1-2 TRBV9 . TGTGCCAGCAGCCCGGGCCGGGGGTATGGCTACACCTTC CASSPGRGYGYTF
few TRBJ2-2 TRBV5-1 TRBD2 TGCGCCAGCAGCTCAGCGGGGGGGCCGGACACCGGGGAGCTGTTTTTT CASSSAGGPDTGELFF
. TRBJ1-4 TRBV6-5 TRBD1 TGTGCCACCTCGGACAGGGAGGGCGAAAAACTGTTTTTT CATSDREGEKLFF
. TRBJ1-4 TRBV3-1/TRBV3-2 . TGTGCCAGCAGTTCCACGGGGGGGGATCGAGAAAAACTGTTTTTT CASSSTGGDREKLFF
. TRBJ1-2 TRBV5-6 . TGTGCCAGCAGCTTGGGACCATTGGGGGGCTATGGCTACACCTTC CASSLGPLGGYGYTF
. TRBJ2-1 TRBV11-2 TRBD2 TGTGCCAGCAGCTCACAAGCGGGAGGGCCTGGTGAGCAGTTCTTC CASSSQAGGPGEQFF
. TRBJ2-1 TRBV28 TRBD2 TGTGCCAGCAGTTTAGTGGGTAGCGGGATCAATGAGCAGTTCTTC CASSLVGSGINEQFF
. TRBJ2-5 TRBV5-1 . TGCGCCAGCAGCTTTGGACAGCCTGAAGTGACCCAGTACTTC CASSFGQPEVTQYF
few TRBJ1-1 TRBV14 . TGTGCCAGCAGTTCCTCGAGCGCTGAAGCTTTCTTT CASSSSSAEAFF
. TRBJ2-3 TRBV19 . TGTGCCAGTAGTATGAGTCCGCTAAACACAGATACGCAGTATTTT CASSMSPLNTDTQYF
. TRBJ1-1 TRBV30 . TGTGCCTGGACCCAGGGGTCGAACACTGAAGCTTTCTTT CAWTQGSNTEAFF
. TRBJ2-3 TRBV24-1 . TGTGCCACCAGTGCGGGGGAAGTAGATACGCAGTATTTT CATSAGEVDTQYF
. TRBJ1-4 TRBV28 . TGTGCCAGCAGTTTGATCAGGGATGAAAAACTGTTTTTT CASSLIRDEKLFF
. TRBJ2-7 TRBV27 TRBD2 TGTGCCAGCAGTTTGGGACTAGCGGGAAGGGGAACCTACGAGCAGTACTTC CASSLGLAGRGTYEQYF
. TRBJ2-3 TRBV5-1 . TGCGCCAGCAGCTTGGCTGTTTCTAGCACAGATACGCAGTATTTT CASSLAVSSTDTQYF
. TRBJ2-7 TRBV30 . TGTGCCTGGAGTGTATCAGGGTCCTACGAGCAGTACTTC CAWSVSGSYEQYF
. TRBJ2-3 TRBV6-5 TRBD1 TGTGCCAGCAGTTTGGGACAGAGCACAGATACGCAGTATTTT CASSLGQSTDTQYF
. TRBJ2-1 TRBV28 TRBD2 TGTGCCAGCAGTACACTAGCGGGAGAACCCTACAATGAGCAGTTCTTC CASSTLAGEPYNEQFF
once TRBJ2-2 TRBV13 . TGTGCCAGCAGCTTAGGCAGGGCTATATCCGGGGAGCTGTTTTTT CASSLGRAISGELFF
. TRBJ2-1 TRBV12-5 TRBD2 TGTGCTAGTGGGACTAGCGGGAGAGCCTCGGGTAGGGAGCAGTTCTTC CASGTSGRASGREQFF
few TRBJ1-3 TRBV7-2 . TGTGCCAGCAGCTTAAGGGCAGGGCGAAACACCATATATTTT CASSLRAGRNTIYF
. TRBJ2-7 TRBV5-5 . TGTGCCAGCAGCTTGGAGAGGCTTTACGAGCAGTACTTC CASSLERLYEQYF
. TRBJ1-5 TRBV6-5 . TGTGCCAGCAGTTACTTTTACAGGGAACACAATCAGCCCCAGCATTTT CASSYFYREHNQPQHF
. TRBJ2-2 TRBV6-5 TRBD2 TGTGCCAGCAGTTACGGGCGGGGGGCCGACACCGGGGAGCTGTTTTTT CASSYGRGADTGELFF
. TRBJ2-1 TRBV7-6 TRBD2 TGTGCCAGCAGCCTCCGTGGCAGCGGGAGGTACAATGAGCAGTTCTTC CASSLRGSGRYNEQFF
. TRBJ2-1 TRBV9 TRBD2 TGTGCCAGCAGCGTAGCGGCTAGCGGGTGGGGAGACTACAATGAGCAGTTCTTC CASSVAASGWGDYNEQFF
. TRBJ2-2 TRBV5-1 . TGCGCCAGCGCAAACGCACGAGCGAACACCGGGGAGCTGTTTTTT CASANARANTGELFF
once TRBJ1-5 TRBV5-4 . TGTGCCGGCAGCCTCTGGGGCGGAAGCAATCAGCCCCAGCATTTT CAGSLWGGSNQPQHF
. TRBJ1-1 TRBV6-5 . TGTGCCAGCAGGCCCTCGGACACCCGCCCGGCTTTCTTT CASRPSDTRPAFF
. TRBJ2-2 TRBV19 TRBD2 TGTGCCAGCCTACTAGCGGGGGGACTGAACACCGGGGAGCTGTTTTTT CASLLAGGLNTGELFF
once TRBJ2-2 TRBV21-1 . TGTGCCAGCAGCCCGCGACTAGCGGGGGGGCAAGGGGTAAACACCGGGGAGCTGTTTTTT CASSPRLAGGQGVNTGELFF
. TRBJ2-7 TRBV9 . TGTGCCAGCAGCACTTGGGCGGGAACTCACGAGCAGTACTTC CASSTWAGTHEQYF
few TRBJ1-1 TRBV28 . TGTGCCAGCAGTTTACCCCGGGACTTCTGGGCCCCTGAAGCTTTCTTT CASSLPRDFWAPEAFF
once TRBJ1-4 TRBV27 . TGTGCCAGCAGGACAGGCAGTACCAATGAAAAACTGTTTTTT CASRTGSTNEKLFF
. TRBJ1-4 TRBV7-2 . TGTGCCAGCAGCTTAGATGGGGGGATTAATGAAAAACTGTTTTTT CASSLDGGINEKLFF
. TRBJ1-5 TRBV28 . TGTGCCAGCAGTTCGGGGGGGGTAGGCAATCAGCCCCAGCATTTT CASSSGGVGNQPQHF
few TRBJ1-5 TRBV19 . TGTGCCAGTACCCCTGGGGGGGACATAGGTCAGCCCCAGCATTTT CASTPGGDIGQPQHF
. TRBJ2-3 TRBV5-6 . TGTGCCAGCAGCCTGATCCAGGGGACAGATACGCAGTATTTT CASSLIQGTDTQYF
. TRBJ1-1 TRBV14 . TGTGCCAGCAGCCAAGGTGACGGCAGGTCCAACACTGAAGCTTTCTTT CASSQGDGRSNTEAFF
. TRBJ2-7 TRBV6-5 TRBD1 TGTGCCAGCACCCTACAGGGGGCTCGATACGAGCAGTACTTC CASTLQGARYEQYF
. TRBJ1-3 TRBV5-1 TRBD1 TGCGCCAGCAGTCCGCCGACAGGGGATGGAAACACCATATATTTT CASSPPTGDGNTIYF
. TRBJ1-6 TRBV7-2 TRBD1 TGTGCCAGCAGCTTAACAAGGGACAGGGTTTCACCCCTCCACTTT CASSLTRDRVSPLHF
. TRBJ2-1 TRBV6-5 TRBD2 TGTGCCAGCAGAAAGACTAGCGGGGGCTACAATGAGCAGTTCTTC CASRKTSGGYNEQFF
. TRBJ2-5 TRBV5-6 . TGTGCCAGCAGCTTTACGGGAGTAGAGACCCAGTACTTC CASSFTGVETQYF
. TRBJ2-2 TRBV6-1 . TGTGCCAGCAGTGAACGAGGGGGCACCGGGGAGCTGTTTTTT CASSERGGTGELFF
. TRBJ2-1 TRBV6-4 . TGTGCCAGGATCGATGGAGGGGAGCAGTTCTTC CARIDGGEQFF
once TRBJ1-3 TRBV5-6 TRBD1 TGTGCCAGCAGCTTGGGGACAGGCTCTCCCCTGCTGGGAAACACCATATATTTT CASSLGTGSPLLGNTIYF
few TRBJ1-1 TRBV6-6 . TGTGCCAGCAGGGAGCGACCTAATAGCCCAGCTTTCTTT CASRERPNSPAFF
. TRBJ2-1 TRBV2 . TGTGCCAGCAGTGAGAGCAGGGGCTACAATGAGCAGTTCTTC CASSESRGYNEQFF
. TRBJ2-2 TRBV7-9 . TGTGCCAGCAGCTTAGCGACTTCACTAAACACCGGGGAGCTGTTTTTT CASSLATSLNTGELFF
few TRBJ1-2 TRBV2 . TGTGCCAGCAGTGAAGCGCTTGGGGGGGCTGGCTACACCTTC CASSEALGGAGYTF
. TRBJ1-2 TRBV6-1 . TGTGCCAGCAGTGAAATGGAGGGAAGCTATGGCTACACCTTC CASSEMEGSYGYTF
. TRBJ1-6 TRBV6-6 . TGTGCCAGCAGTTTACGACTCCCTACGAATTCACCCCTCCACTTT CASSLRLPTNSPLHF
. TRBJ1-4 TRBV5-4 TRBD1 TGTGCCAGCAGCCTCCAGGGGGGAAGGGATGAAAAACTGTTTTTT CASSLQGGRDEKLFF
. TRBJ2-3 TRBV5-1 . TGCGCCAGCAGCTACGGGACTCCCCTTTATTTT CASSYGTPLYF
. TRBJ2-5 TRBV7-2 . TGTGCCAGCAGCTTCGCGTACCAAGAGACCCAGTACTTC CASSFAYQETQYF
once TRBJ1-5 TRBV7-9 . TGTGCCAGCAGCTTAGGGGGGACGGGAGGTGTACAGCCCCAGCATTTT CASSLGGTGGVQPQHF
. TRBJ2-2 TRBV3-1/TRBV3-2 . TGTGCCAGCAGCCACTCCCCGGGCCGAGGGGGCGGGGAGCTGTTTTTT CASSHSPGRGGGELFF